This TCR beta chain appears in the sequencing data of a study of T cell responses to AZD1222 COVID-19 vaccine (dated by TCRdb to the early 2020s). In terms of the full investigation: TCR sequencing was performed for some 250 trial participants, of whom around 200 were given two doses of AZD1222 and approximately 25 were given two doses of MenACWY control vaccine. Trial participants were enrolled into age subgroups of 18-55, 56-69 and 70-plus years, which contained approximately 150, 30 and 60 TCR-sequenced participants, respectively.

Remarks on this clone: The specificity of this receptor is unknown. One base away there is no much larger clone; base qualities are not given.

The meaning of the sample's time point label: about 28 days (+/-7) after the second vaccine dose. AZD1222 recipients whose second dose came at about 4 weeks and those whose second dose came at about 12 weeks were combined into one group, since spike-specific TCR depth and breadth did not differ between the two schedules. The vaccinee samples were drawn from two UK trials, COV001 and COV002, one of which was a single-blind randomized controlled phase 2/3 trial testing AZD1222 (ChAdOx1 nCoV-19) in healthy adults. Trial participant PBMC samples were collected at day 0 and day 28 after the second dose for TCRbeta chain sequencing. The CDR3 regions of human TCRbeta chains were analyzed by immunosequencing. In the authors' own workflow: TCRs in the repertoires were matched against a reference library of SARS-CoV-2-specific TCRs that had been generated with the MIRA antigen-specificity platform. Breadth was defined as the fraction of unique TCRs that were SARS-CoV-2-associated, and depth was defined as the fraction of total T cells that were SARS-CoV-2-associated. Each spike-specific TCR was assigned to its reactive spike region and to a CD4 or CD8 class using the MIRA data. Log10-transformed breadth and depth values were compared by one-way ANOVA with Sidak's multiple comparisons tests. TCRdb took over this immuneACCESS table, retaining in-frame rearrangements with V and J assigned. Such tables are incomplete; in checked studies, under half of the missing clones stem from an unresolved V gene, and the remainder is unexplained. V and J calls and clone size come straight from that table; D and trimming were deduced from the DNA. Across this sample there are roughly 100,000 clones, with 70% to 90% seen only once. 2% to 2.5% of the sample belongs to the ten largest clones.

Results the study describes overall, beyond this receptor: Most participants were white British and females outnumbered males, and the authors suggested that clonal diversity may have been underestimated. After two AZD1222 doses, both the breadth and the depth of spike-specific TCRs were significantly higher than at day 0 and than in MenACWY recipients. The vaccine-associated CD4 TCRs covered the entire spike protein, and the dominant responses fell in regions 160-218 and 743-854. The 56-69-year group was small, and its depth increase did not reach significance, likely because of low power. Only a handful of AZD1222 recipients were SARS-CoV-2 seropositive at baseline, limiting conclusions about previously exposed vaccinees. Because no day 14 peak-response samples were available, repertoires were characterized only after the peak T cell response. Epitopes outside the regions mutated in the B.1.351 and B.1.1.7 variants were reportedly recognized by nearly half of the unique spike-specific TCRs.

The material sequenced was peripheral blood, taken 28 days after the second AZD1222 dose. This receptor was obtained from an adult who received the AZD1222 COVID-19 vaccine.

The CDR3 protein sequence reads: CASSLTGIYGYTF. The sequence in DNA is TGTGCCAGCAGTTTGACCGGGATCTATGGCTACACCTTC. The rearranged segments are TRBV2 and TRBJ1-2, with the D gene too uncertain to name. The CDR3 starts with the cysteine, ends with the phenylalanine, and has 13 residues. The kept DNA is CDR3 alone, 39 bases in frame from the first base. CDR1 SNHLY and CDR2 FYNNEI were looked up in the germline V gene. Trimming costs V 5 bases and J 4 bases, and their ends lie 11 bases apart.